This is a list of T cell receptor beta chains from one sample in a study of post-analysis software for immune sequencing data. MiXCR, run by TCRdb on the PCR reads, gives a single entry per CDR3 protein. The sample has approximately 730,000 distinct CDR3 sequences; roughly 30% are singletons. Sequenced material: blood. The source is a girl aged 5-17 years with multiple sclerosis. Each CDR3 is given with its conserved first and last residue. Each record gives: V gene, D gene, clone size, J gene, CDR3 protein, CDR3 DNA. A D gene is named only where the DNA matches it firmly. Clone size appears in some rows only: once, few, many, or a class for an expanded clone.

v_gene: TRBV7-2; d_gene: .; abundance: .; j_gene: TRBJ2-7; CDR3aa: CAGSLGPYEQYF; CDR3nt: TGTGCCGGCAGCTTAGGGCCCTACGAGCAGTACTTC
v_gene: TRBV27; d_gene: TRBD1; abundance: many; j_gene: TRBJ2-5; CDR3aa: CASSRGDRPFGETQYF; CDR3nt: TGTGCCAGCAGCCGAGGGGACAGGCCCTTCGGAGAGACCCAGTACTTC
v_gene: TRBV7-7; d_gene: TRBD2; abundance: few; j_gene: TRBJ2-3; CDR3aa: CASSLSPPTSGTTDTQYF; CDR3nt: TGTGCCAGCAGCTTATCCCCCCCGACTAGCGGGACGACAGATACGCAGTATTTT
v_gene: TRBV6-2/TRBV6-3; d_gene: TRBD1; abundance: .; j_gene: TRBJ1-1; CDR3aa: CASSTHATGANTEAFF; CDR3nt: TGTGCCAGCAGTACGCACGCAACAGGGGCGAACACTGAAGCTTTCTTT
v_gene: TRBV7-9; d_gene: .; abundance: .; j_gene: TRBJ1-4; CDR3aa: CASSFQGGNEKLFF; CDR3nt: TGTGCCAGCAGCTTTCAGGGCGGGAATGAAAAACTGTTTTTT
v_gene: TRBV20-1; d_gene: TRBD1; abundance: few; j_gene: TRBJ2-7; CDR3aa: CSARDRFYEQYF; CDR3nt: TGCAGTGCCCGGGACAGGTTCTACGAGCAGTACTTC
v_gene: TRBV6-5; d_gene: .; abundance: many; j_gene: TRBJ2-1; CDR3aa: CASRLVGEQFF; CDR3nt: TGTGCCAGCAGGCTCGTCGGCGAGCAGTTCTTC
v_gene: TRBV28; d_gene: .; abundance: few; j_gene: TRBJ1-5; CDR3aa: CASTGQALSNQPQHF; CDR3nt: TGTGCCAGCACTGGGCAGGCCCTTAGCAATCAGCCCCAGCATTTT
v_gene: TRBV20-1; d_gene: .; abundance: .; j_gene: TRBJ1-1; CDR3aa: CSAREGITNTEAFF; CDR3nt: TGCAGTGCTAGAGAGGGCATAACGAACACTGAAGCTTTCTTT
v_gene: TRBV29-1; d_gene: .; abundance: few; j_gene: TRBJ1-1; CDR3aa: CSVSTRMNTEAFF; CDR3nt: TGCAGCGTTTCAACTAGGATGAACACTGAAGCTTTCTTT
v_gene: TRBV20-1; d_gene: .; abundance: .; j_gene: TRBJ2-1; CDR3aa: CSARPGGTETQFF; CDR3nt: TGCAGTGCCAGGCCGGGTGGCACGGAGACCCAGTTCTTC
v_gene: TRBV20-1; d_gene: .; abundance: many; j_gene: TRBJ2-4; CDR3aa: CSVRDANIQYF; CDR3nt: TGCAGTGTGAGGGACGCGAACATTCAGTACTTC
v_gene: TRBV20-1; d_gene: TRBD1; abundance: .; j_gene: TRBJ1-2; CDR3aa: CSASAGQGATGYTF; CDR3nt: TGCAGTGCTAGCGCGGGACAGGGGGCGACTGGCTACACCTTC
v_gene: TRBV7-2; d_gene: .; abundance: .; j_gene: TRBJ2-1; CDR3aa: CASSPWGALHNEQFF; CDR3nt: TGTGCCAGCTCCCCTTGGGGGGCGCTTCACAATGAGCAGTTCTTC
v_gene: TRBV12-3/TRBV12-4; d_gene: TRBD1; abundance: few; j_gene: TRBJ2-3; CDR3aa: CASSPGQTPSTDTQYF; CDR3nt: TGTGCCAGCAGTCCGGGACAGACTCCTAGCACAGATACGCAGTATTTT
v_gene: TRBV7-2; d_gene: .; abundance: few; j_gene: TRBJ2-5; CDR3aa: CASSFYRRPQETQYF; CDR3nt: TGTGCCAGCAGCTTCTATCGGCGGCCCCAAGAGACCCAGTACTTC
v_gene: TRBV2; d_gene: TRBD1; abundance: few; j_gene: TRBJ2-4; CDR3aa: CASRGQQNPLAKNIQYF; CDR3nt: TGTGCCAGCAGGGGACAGCAAAACCCACTAGCCAAAAACATTCAGTACTTC
v_gene: TRBV4-2; d_gene: .; abundance: .; j_gene: TRBJ2-5; CDR3aa: CASSQEVRGPQTQYF; CDR3nt: TGTGCCAGCAGCCAAGAGGTCCGCGGCCCTCAGACCCAGTACTTC
v_gene: TRBV7-2; d_gene: .; abundance: .; j_gene: TRBJ2-3; CDR3aa: CASSWGGATDTQYF; CDR3nt: TGTGCCAGCAGCTGGGGGGGCGCCACAGATACGCAGTATTTT
v_gene: TRBV5-1; d_gene: TRBD1; abundance: .; j_gene: TRBJ2-1; CDR3aa: CVSSLGDRGINYNEQFF; CDR3nt: TGCGTCAGCAGCTTGGGGGACAGGGGAATAAACTACAATGAGCAGTTCTTC
v_gene: TRBV24-1; d_gene: TRBD1; abundance: few; j_gene: TRBJ2-1; CDR3aa: CATSELTGYPYNEQFF; CDR3nt: TGTGCCACCAGTGAACTGACAGGGTATCCCTACAATGAGCAGTTCTTC
v_gene: TRBV29-1; d_gene: TRBD2; abundance: .; j_gene: TRBJ2-1; CDR3aa: CSVGLAGGSSYNEQFF; CDR3nt: TGCAGCGTTGGGTTAGCGGGAGGGTCCTCCTACAATGAGCAGTTCTTC